This TCR beta chain was identified in a study of T cell responses to AZD1222 COVID-19 vaccine. Study at large: Second-dose schedules of about 4 or about 12 weeks were combined.

To note about this clone: The antigen is not known.

Germline V gives CDR1 ENHRY, CDR2 SYGVKD. The CDR3 runs 15 residues. Trimming left V 4 bases short and J 8 bases short, with 20 bases between. Only in-frame clones appear in the TCRdb table, and some are missing; sequencing was by immunoSEQ multiplex PCR. The profile covers approximately 140,000 clones, with 90% appearing a single time and roughly 3.2% taken by the ten largest. Study-level findings and limits: The donor group comprised mostly white British people and more females; the analysis possibly underestimated clonal diversity. Unmutated variant regions are reportedly the target of nearly half of TCRs that are spike-specific.

Material: peripheral blood, obtained on day 0 of AZD1222 vaccination. V is TRBV10-3 and J is TRBJ1-1; D possibly corresponds to TRBD1 (6 bases). This receptor was obtained from an adult in good health. CDR3 protein: CAISANRVGESEAFF. The CDR3 DNA reads TGTGCCATCAGTGCCAACAGGGTCGGTGAATCGGAAGCTTTCTTT.